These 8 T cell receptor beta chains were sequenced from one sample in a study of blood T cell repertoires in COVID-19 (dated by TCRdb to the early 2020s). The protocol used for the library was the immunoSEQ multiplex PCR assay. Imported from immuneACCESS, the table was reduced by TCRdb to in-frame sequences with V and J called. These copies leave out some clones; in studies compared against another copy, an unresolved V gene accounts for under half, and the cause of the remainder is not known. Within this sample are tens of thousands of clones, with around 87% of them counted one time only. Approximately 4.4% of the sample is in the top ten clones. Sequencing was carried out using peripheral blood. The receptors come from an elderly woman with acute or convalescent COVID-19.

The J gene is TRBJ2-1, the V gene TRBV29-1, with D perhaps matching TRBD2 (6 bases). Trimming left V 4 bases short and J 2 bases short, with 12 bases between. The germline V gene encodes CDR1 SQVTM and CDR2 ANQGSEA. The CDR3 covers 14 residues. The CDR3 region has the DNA TGCAGCGTTGCTAGGGGAGGACCCTACAATGAGCAGTTCTTC. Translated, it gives CSVARGGPYNEQFF.

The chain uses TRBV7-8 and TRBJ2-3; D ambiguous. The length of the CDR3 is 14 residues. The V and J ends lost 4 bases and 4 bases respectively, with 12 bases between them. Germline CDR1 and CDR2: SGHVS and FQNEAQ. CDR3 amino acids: CASSSPLAADTQYF. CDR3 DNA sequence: TGTGCCAGCAGCTCCCCTCTCGCGGCAGATACGCAGTATTTT.

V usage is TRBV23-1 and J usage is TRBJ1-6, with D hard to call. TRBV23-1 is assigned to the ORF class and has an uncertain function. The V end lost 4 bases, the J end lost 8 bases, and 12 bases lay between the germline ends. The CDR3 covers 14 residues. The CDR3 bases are TGCGCCAGCAGTCGGGAGGGCCCTTATTCACCCCTCCACTTT. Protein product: CASSREGPYSPLHF.

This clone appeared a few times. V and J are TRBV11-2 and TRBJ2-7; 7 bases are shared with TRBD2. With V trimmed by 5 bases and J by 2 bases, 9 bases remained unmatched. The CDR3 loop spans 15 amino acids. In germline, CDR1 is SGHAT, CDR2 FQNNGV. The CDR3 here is CASSLVVAGAYEQYF. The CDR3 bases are TGTGCCAGCAGCCTCGTCGTAGCGGGCGCCTACGAGCAGTACTTC.

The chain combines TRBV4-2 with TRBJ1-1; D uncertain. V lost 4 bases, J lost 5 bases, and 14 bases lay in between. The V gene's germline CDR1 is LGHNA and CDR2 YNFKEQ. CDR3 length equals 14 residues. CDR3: CASSPNWAGTEAFF. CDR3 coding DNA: TGTGCCAGCAGCCCCAACTGGGCTGGGACTGAAGCTTTCTTT.

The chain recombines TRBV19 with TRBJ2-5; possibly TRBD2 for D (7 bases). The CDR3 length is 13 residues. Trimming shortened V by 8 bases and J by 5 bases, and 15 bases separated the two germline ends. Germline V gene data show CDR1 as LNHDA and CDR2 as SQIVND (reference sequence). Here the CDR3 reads CASGPGGRETQYF. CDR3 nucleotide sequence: TGTGCCAGTGGTCCGGGGGGCAGGGAGACCCAGTACTTC. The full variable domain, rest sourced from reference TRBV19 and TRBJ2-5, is DGGITQSPKYLFRKEGQNVTLSCEQNLNHDAMYWYRQDPGQGLRLIYYSQIVNDFQKGDIAEGYSVSREKKESFPLTVTSAQKNPTAFYLCASGPGGRETQYFGPGTRLLVL.

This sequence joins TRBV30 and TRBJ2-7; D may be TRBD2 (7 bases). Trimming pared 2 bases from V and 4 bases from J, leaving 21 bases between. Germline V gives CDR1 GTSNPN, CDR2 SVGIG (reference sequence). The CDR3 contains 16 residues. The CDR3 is CAWSLPRGGQEYEQYF. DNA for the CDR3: TGTGCCTGGAGTCTCCCTAGGGGGGGACAAGAGTACGAGCAGTACTTC.

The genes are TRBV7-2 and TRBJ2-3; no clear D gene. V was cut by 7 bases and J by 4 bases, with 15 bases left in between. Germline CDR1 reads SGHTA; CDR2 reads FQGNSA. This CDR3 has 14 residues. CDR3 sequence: CASKDIQAADTQYF. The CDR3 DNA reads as TGTGCCAGCAAAGATATCCAGGCCGCAGATACGCAGTATTTT.